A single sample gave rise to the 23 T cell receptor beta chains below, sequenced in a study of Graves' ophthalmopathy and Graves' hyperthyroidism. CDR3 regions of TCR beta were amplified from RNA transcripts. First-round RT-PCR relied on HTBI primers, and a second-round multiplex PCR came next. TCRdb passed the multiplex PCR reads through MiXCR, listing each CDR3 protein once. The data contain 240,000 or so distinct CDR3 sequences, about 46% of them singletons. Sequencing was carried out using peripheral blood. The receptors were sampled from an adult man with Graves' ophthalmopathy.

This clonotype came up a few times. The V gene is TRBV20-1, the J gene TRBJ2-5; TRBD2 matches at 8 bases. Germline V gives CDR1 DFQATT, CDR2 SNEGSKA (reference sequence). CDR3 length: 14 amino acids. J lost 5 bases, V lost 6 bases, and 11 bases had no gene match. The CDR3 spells CSADGREGRETQYF. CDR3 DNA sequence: TGCAGTGCCGACGGCCGGGAGGGAAGGGAGACCCAGTACTTC.

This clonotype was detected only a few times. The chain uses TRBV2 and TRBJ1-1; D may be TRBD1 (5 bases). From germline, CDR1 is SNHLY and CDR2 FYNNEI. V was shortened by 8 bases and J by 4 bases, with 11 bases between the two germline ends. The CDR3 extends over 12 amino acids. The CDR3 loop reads CASGGSSTEAFF. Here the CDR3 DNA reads TGTGCCAGCGGGGGGTCGAGCACTGAAGCTTTCTTT.

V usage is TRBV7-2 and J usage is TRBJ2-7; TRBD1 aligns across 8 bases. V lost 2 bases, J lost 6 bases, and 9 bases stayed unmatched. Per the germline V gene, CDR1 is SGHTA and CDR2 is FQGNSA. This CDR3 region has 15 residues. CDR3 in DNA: TGTGCCAGCAGCTTAAGGGGACAGGAGCCCTTCGAGCAGTACTTC. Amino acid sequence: CASSLRGQEPFEQYF.

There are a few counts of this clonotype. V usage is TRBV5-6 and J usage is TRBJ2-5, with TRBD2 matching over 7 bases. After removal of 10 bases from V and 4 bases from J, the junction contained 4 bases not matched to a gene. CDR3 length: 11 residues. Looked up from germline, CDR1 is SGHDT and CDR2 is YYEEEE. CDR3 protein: CASWGGETQYF. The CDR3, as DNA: TGTGCCTCTTGGGGGGGAGAGACCCAGTACTTC.

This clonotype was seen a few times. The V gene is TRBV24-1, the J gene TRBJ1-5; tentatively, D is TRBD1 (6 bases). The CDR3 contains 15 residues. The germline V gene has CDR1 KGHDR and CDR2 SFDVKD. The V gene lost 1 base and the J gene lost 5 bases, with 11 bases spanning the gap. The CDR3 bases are TGTGCCACCAGTGATTTTGGGGGCTGGGATCAGCCCCAGCATTTT. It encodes CATSDFGGWDQPQHF.

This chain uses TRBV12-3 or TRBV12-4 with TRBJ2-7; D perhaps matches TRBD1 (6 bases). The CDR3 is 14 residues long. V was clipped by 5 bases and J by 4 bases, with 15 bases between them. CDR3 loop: CASSPGTSHYEQYF. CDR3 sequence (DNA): TGTGCCAGCAGTCCCGGGACAAGTCATTACGAGCAGTACTTC.

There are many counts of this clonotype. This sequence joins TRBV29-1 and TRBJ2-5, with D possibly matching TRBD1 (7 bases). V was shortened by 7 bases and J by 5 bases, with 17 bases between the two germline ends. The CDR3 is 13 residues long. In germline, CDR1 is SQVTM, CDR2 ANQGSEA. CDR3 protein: CSAFPAGQETQYF. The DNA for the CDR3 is TGCAGCGCTTTCCCCGCGGGACAGGAGACCCAGTACTTC.

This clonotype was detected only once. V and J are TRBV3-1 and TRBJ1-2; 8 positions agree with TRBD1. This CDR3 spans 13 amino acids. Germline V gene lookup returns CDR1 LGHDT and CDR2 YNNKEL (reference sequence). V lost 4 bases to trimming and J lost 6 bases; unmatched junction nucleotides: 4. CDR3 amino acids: CASSRGQENGYTF. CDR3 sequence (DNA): TGTGCCAGCAGCCGGGGACAGGAGAATGGCTACACCTTC.

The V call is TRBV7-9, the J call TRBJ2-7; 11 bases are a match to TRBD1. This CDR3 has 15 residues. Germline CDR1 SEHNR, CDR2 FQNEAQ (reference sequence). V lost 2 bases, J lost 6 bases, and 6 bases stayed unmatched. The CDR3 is CASSLSGTGGSEQYF. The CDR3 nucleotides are TGTGCCAGCAGCTTATCCGGGACAGGGGGTAGCGAGCAGTACTTC.

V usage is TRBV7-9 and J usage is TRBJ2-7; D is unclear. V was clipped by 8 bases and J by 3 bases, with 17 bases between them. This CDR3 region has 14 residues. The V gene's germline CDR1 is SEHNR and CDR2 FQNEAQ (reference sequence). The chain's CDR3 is CASSYPADLYEQYF. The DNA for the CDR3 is TGTGCCAGCTCTTATCCGGCGGATCTCTACGAGCAGTACTTC.

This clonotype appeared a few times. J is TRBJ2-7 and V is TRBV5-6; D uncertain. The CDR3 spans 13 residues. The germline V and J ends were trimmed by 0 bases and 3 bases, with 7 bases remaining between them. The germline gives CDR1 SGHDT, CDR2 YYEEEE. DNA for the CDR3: TGTGCCAGCAGCTTGGGGCAGTACTACGAGCAGTACTTC. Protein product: CASSLGQYYEQYF.

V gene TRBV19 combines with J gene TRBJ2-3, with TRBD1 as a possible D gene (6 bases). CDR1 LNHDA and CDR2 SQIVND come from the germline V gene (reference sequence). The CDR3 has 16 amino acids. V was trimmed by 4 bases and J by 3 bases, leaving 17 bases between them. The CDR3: CASSTTAGDLTDTQYF. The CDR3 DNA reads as TGTGCCAGTAGTACCACGGCAGGGGACCTTACAGATACGCAGTATTTT.

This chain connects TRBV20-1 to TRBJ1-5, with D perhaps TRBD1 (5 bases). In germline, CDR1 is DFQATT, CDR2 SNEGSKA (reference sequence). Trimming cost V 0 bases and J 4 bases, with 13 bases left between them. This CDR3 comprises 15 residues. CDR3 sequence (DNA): TGCAGTGCTAGAGACGGACTCAGGGAAAATCAGCCCCAGCATTTT. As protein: CSARDGLRENQPQHF.

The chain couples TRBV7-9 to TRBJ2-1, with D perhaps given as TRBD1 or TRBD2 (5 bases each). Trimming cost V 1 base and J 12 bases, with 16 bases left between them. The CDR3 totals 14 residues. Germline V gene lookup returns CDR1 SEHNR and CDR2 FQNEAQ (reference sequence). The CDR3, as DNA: TGTGCCAGCAGCTTAGATTGGGACCCGTCAGGGCAGTTCTTC. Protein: CASSLDWDPSGQFF.

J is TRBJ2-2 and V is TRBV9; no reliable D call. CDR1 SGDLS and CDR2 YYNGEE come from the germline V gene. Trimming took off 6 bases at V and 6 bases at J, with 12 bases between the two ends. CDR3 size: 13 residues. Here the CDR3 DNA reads TGTGCCAGCACGGGCAGAACCCCCGGGGAGCTGTTTTTT. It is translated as CASTGRTPGELFF.

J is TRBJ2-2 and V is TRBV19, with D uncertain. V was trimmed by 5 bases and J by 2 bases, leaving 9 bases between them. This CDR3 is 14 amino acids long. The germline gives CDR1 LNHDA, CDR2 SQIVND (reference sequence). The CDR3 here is CASSAIYNTGELFF. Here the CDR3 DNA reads TGTGCCAGTAGTGCCATTTACAACACCGGGGAGCTGTTTTTT.

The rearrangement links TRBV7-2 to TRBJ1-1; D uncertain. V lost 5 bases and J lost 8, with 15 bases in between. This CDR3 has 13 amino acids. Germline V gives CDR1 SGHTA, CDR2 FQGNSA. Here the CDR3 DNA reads TGTGCCAGCAGCCCCCTAGGAAAGGGAGAAGCTTTCTTT. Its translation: CASSPLGKGEAFF.

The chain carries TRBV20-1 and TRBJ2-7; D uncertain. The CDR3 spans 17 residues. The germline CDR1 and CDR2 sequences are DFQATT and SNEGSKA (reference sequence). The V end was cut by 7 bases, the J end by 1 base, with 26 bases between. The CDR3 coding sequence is TGCAGTGTTTACGACCCCGGGCTCCCGTCCAGTTCCTACGAGCAGTACTTC. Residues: CSVYDPGLPSSSYEQYF.

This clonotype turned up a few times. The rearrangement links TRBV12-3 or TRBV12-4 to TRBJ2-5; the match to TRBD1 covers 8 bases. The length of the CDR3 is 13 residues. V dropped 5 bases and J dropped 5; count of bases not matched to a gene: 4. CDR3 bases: TGTGCCAGCAGTCCCGGGGACAGGGAGACCCAGTACTTC. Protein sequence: CASSPGDRETQYF.

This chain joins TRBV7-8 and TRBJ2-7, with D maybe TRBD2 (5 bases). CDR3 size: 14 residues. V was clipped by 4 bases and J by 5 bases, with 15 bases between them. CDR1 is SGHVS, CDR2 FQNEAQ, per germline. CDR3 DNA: TGTGCCAGCAGCTCCGACCGGAGGATCGACGAGCAGTACTTC. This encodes CASSSDRRIDEQYF. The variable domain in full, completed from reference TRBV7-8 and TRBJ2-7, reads GAGVSQSPRYKVAKRGQDVALRCDPISGHVSLFWYQQALGQGPEFLTYFQNEAQLDKSGLPSDRFFAERPEGSVSTLKIQRTQQEDSAVYLCASSSDRRIDEQYFGPGTRLTVT.

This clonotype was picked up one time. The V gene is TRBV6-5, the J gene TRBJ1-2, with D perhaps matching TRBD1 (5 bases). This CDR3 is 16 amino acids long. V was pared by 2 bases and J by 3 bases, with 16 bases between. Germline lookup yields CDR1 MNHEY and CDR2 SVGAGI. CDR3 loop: CASSYHRGRIDYGYTF. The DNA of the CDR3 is TGTGCCAGCAGTTACCATCGGGGCAGAATAGACTATGGCTACACCTTC.

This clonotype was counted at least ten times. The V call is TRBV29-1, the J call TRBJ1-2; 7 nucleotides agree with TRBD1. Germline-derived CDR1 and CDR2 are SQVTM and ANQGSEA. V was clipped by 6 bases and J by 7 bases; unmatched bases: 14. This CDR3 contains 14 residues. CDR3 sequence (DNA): TGCAGCGTCGCCCTAGGGGACAGCAGAACTGGCTACACCTTC. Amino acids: CSVALGDSRTGYTF.

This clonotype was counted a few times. The CDR3 DNA reads as TGTGCCAGCAGCTTAAGTACTAGCGGGAGCTCATTGGAGACCCAGTACTTC. It codes for CASSLSTSGSSLETQYF. V is TRBV5-5 and J is TRBJ2-5, with 11 positions matching TRBD2. The CDR3 is made up of 17 amino acids. CDR1 is SGHKS, CDR2 YYEKEE, per germline (reference sequence). The ends lost 2 bases at V and 5 bases at J; junction bases unmatched: 11.